A selection of T cell receptor beta chains follows, all from one sample in a study of a mutant IDH1 vaccine in newly diagnosed glioma. Using immunoSEQ multiplex PCR, the repertoire was profiled, and TCRdb retains in-frame clones only, with some absent. The sample has roughly 25,000 clones, 80% to 95% seen once; the top ten hold approximately 10%. This material consisted of PBMCs, taken from a glioma patient treated with radiotherapy, temozolomide or both. The receptors were sampled from a man younger than 45 with glioma. The CDR3 runs from the conserved cysteine through the conserved F or W. D genes are given only for firm matches. Clone size is not always given. Where it is, it says once, few, many or a class for expanded clones.

CDR3 length	clone size	D gene	V gene	J gene	CDR3 DNA	CDR3 protein
13	few	NA	TRBV7-2	TRBJ1-2	TGTGCCAGCAGCTTGGGTGAGGACTATGGCTACACCTTC	CASSLGEDYGYTF
14	NA	NA	TRBV29-1	TRBJ2-5	TGCAGCGTTAAGACTCTAGCGAGAGTGGAGACCCAGTACTTC	CSVKTLARVETQYF
14	NA	NA	TRBV6-5	TRBJ2-5	TGTGCCAGCAGCCCTGATGCAGACCAAGAGACCCAGTACTTC	CASSPDADQETQYF
13	NA	TRBD2	TRBV11-3	TRBJ2-1	TGTGCCAGCAGCAGCGGGAGTCTCAATGAGCAGTTCTTC	CASSSGSLNEQFF
11	NA	NA	TRBV29-1	TRBJ2-1	TGCAGCTACCGCAGGCAGAATGAGCAGTTCTTC	CSYRRQNEQFF
14	NA	NA	TRBV5-1	TRBJ1-1	TGCGCCAGTAAATGGGACGGATTGAACACTGAAGCTTTCTTT	CASKWDGLNTEAFF
14	NA	NA	TRBV6-1	TRBJ2-1	TGTGCCAGCATCCAAACGATCTCCATCAATGAGCAGTTCTTC	CASIQTISINEQFF
15	once	TRBD1	TRBV19	TRBJ2-7	TGTGCCAGTAGCTCGGGACCGGACAGGGCCTACGAGCAGTACTTC	CASSSGPDRAYEQYF
12	NA	NA	TRBV19	TRBJ1-1	TGTGCCAGTAGTATAGATCCGCTTGAAGCTTTCTTT	CASSIDPLEAFF
14	NA	TRBD2	TRBV5-5	TRBJ2-7	TGTGCCACGACGTGGACTAGCGGGAGCTACGAGCAGTACTTC	CATTWTSGSYEQYF
13	NA	NA	TRBV5-4	TRBJ1-2	TGTGCCAGCAGCCGAAATTCTAACTATGGCTACACCTTC	CASSRNSNYGYTF
12	NA	NA	TRBV11-3	TRBJ2-1	TGTGCCAGCAGCTTGGCTTACAATGAGCAGTTCTTC	CASSLAYNEQFF
12	NA	NA	TRBV18	TRBJ2-5	TGTGCCAGCTCACGAGAAGAGGGGACCCAGTACTTC	CASSREEGTQYF
13	NA	NA	TRBV6-1	TRBJ2-3	TGTGCCAGCAGTAGGGACATCACAGATACGCAGTATTTT	CASSRDITDTQYF
18	once	TRBD2	TRBV27	TRBJ2-1	TGTGCCAGCAGCAGGGTAGGGGCTAGCGGGAGTGTAAGGGATGAGCAGTTCTTC	CASSRVGASGSVRDEQFF
17	NA	TRBD2	TRBV25-1	TRBJ2-1	TGTGCCAGCAGTCCCTCCCCGGGGACTAGCGGGAGTAATGAGCAGTTCTTC	CASSPSPGTSGSNEQFF
18	NA	TRBD1	TRBV18	TRBJ1-1	TGTGCCAGCTCACCACGAATGGGGACAGGGGGAGAAAACACTGAAGCTTTCTTT	CASSPRMGTGGENTEAFF
13	NA	NA	TRBV30	TRBJ2-4	TGTGCCTGGACTGTGGGGGCAGGGAACATTCAGTACTTC	CAWTVGAGNIQYF
13	NA	NA	TRBV9	TRBJ2-1	TGTGCCAGCAGCGTGAGACTTGCAGAGAAGCAGTTCTTC	CASSVRLAEKQFF
15	NA	TRBD2	TRBV27	TRBJ2-2	TGTGCCAGCAGGCGGCGGGAGGTCTACACCGGGGAGCTGTTTTTT	CASRRREVYTGELFF
15	NA	NA	TRBV5-6	TRBJ2-7	TGTGCCAGCAGCCCCGGGTTCGGGGCGGGGCGCGAGCAGTACTTC	CASSPGFGAGREQYF
17	NA	NA	TRBV19	TRBJ2-7	TGTGCCAGTAGTTCCCAATTCGGGCGTGCGGATTTTGGCGAGCAGTACTTC	CASSSQFGRADFGEQYF
13	NA	NA	TRBV10-3	TRBJ2-6	TGTGCCACCAGGGGGGAAGGGGCCAACGTCCTGACTTTC	CATRGEGANVLTF
14	NA	NA	TRBV6-5	TRBJ2-2	TGTGCCAGCAGCCCCGGACAGAACACCGGGGAGCTGTTTTTT	CASSPGQNTGELFF
12	once	NA	TRBV29-1	TRBJ2-5	TGCAGCGTTGGACTAACCCAAGAGACCCAGTACTTC	CSVGLTQETQYF
14	NA	TRBD1	TRBV2	TRBJ1-2	TGTGCCAGCAGGGACAGGGGGCGCTTGAATGGCTACACCTTC	CASRDRGRLNGYTF
16	once	NA	TRBV4-2	TRBJ2-1	TGTGCCAGCAGCCCTAGTGGGGTTAAGGGGGACAATGAGCAGTTCTTC	CASSPSGVKGDNEQFF
17	NA	NA	TRBV9	TRBJ2-7	TGTGCCAGCAGCGGGGTTTCGGCAGGGTACCGCACCTACGAGCAGTACTTC	CASSGVSAGYRTYEQYF
14	NA	NA	TRBV30	TRBJ1-2	TGTGCCTGGAGTGGGACTCTCATAGGGGTTGGCTACACCTTC	CAWSGTLIGVGYTF
14	NA	NA	TRBV6-5	TRBJ1-5	TGTGCCAGCAGTCCTAATTATAGCAATCAGCCCCAGCATTTT	CASSPNYSNQPQHF
13	NA	NA	TRBV30	TRBJ2-4	TGTGCCTGGAGTAGGGGAACCAAAAACATTCAGTACTTC	CAWSRGTKNIQYF
15	NA	NA	TRBV12-5	TRBJ2-6	TGTGCTAGTGGTTCCGGACAATCTGGGGCCAACGTCCTGACTTTC	CASGSGQSGANVLTF
12	NA	NA	TRBV25-1	TRBJ1-5	TGTGCCAGCAGTGAAGGGTCGGGGCCCCAGCATTTT	CASSEGSGPQHF
13	NA	NA	TRBV7-6	TRBJ2-7	TGTGCCAGCAGCTTAGGCCCACAGGGACAGCAGTACTTC	CASSLGPQGQQYF
14	once	TRBD2	TRBV4-1	TRBJ2-7	TGCGCCAGCACTCGGACTAGCGGCGGTTACGAGCAGTACTTC	CASTRTSGGYEQYF
15	NA	NA	TRBV29-1	TRBJ2-1	TGCAGCGTTGAAGGGCTAGGGGGGTCCTACAATGAGCAGTTCTTC	CSVEGLGGSYNEQFF
13	NA	NA	TRBV2	TRBJ2-2	TGTGCCAGCAGCGTAGAGACGTCCGGGGAGCTGTTTTTT	CASSVETSGELFF
13	NA	NA	TRBV15	TRBJ1-2	TGTGCCACCAGCAGAGATCTCGGGTCAGTTCCATCGTTC	CATSRDLGSVPSF
13	NA	NA	TRBV7-9	TRBJ1-1	TGTGCCAGCAGCTACGATACGAACACTGAAGCTTTCTTT	CASSYDTNTEAFF
16	once	NA	TRBV10-1	TRBJ2-3	TGCGCCATCCCGGGGTACGGGAGTCTGAGTTCAGATACGCAGTATTTT	CAIPGYGSLSSDTQYF
17	NA	TRBD2	TRBV5-1	TRBJ2-5	TGCGCCAGCAGCTTGAGGGCGGGAGGGCCCTGGCAAGAGACCCAGTACTTC	CASSLRAGGPWQETQYF
13	NA	NA	TRBV5-6	TRBJ1-2	TGTGCCAGCAGCTTGGTAGGGCAGGCGGGCTACACCTTC	CASSLVGQAGYTF
12	NA	NA	TRBV7-2	TRBJ2-5	TGTGCCAGCAGCCCCCGGTCGGAGACCCAGTACTTC	CASSPRSETQYF
14	NA	NA	TRBV27	TRBJ1-3	TGTGCCAGCAGTTCCGGGGTTTCTGGAAACACCATATATTTT	CASSSGVSGNTIYF
13	NA	TRBD2	TRBV19	TRBJ2-7	TGTGCCAGTAACGCGGGAGGGCCAGGCGAGCAGTACTTC	CASNAGGPGEQYF
14	NA	NA	TRBV4-1	TRBJ2-5	TGCGCCAGCAGCCTCGCCGGGATACAAGAGACCCAGTACTTC	CASSLAGIQETQYF
15	few	NA	TRBV5-1	TRBJ2-7	TGCGCCAGCAGCCTTGGAGGGGGGTACGGCTACGAGCAGTACTTC	CASSLGGGYGYEQYF
14	NA	TRBD2	TRBV6-6	TRBJ2-7	TGTGCCAGCAGGGGGAGGCGGGAGATCAACGAGCAGTACTTC	CASRGRREINEQYF
16	few	TRBD2	TRBV10-3	TRBJ2-1	TGTGCCATCAGTGAGTCGGGTAGCGGGAACTACAATGAGCAGTTCTTC	CAISESGSGNYNEQFF
14	NA	TRBD1	TRBV5-1	TRBJ2-5	TGCGCCAGCAGCTGGGACAGGCCCCGGGAGACCCAGTACTTC	CASSWDRPRETQYF
15	NA	TRBD2	TRBV27	TRBJ2-3	TGTGCCACCAACAGACTAGCGGGCAGCACAGATACGCAGTATTTT	CATNRLAGSTDTQYF
15	few	NA	TRBV5-6	TRBJ2-7	TGTGCCAGCAGCGGAGGGGACGTCCATCTCTACGAGCAGTACTTC	CASSGGDVHLYEQYF
13	few	NA	TRBV7-2	TRBJ2-7	TGTGCCAGCAGCTTAGGGGGTAGTAACGAGCAGTACTTC	CASSLGGSNEQYF
15	NA	TRBD1	TRBV2	TRBJ2-7	TGTGCCAGCAGTCCTCCAGGGGGTGAATCCTACGAGCAGTACTTC	CASSPPGGESYEQYF
17	NA	TRBD1	TRBV2	TRBJ1-5	TGTGCCAGCAGCCGCGAACACGGGACAGGGGGCAATCAGCCCCAGCATTTT	CASSREHGTGGNQPQHF
16	NA	TRBD2	TRBV4-2	TRBJ2-1	TGTGCCAGCAGCCAAGGAGGGGCGGGAGGGCATCGAGAGCAGTTCTTC	CASSQGGAGGHREQFF
14	NA	NA	TRBV6-6	TRBJ2-7	TGTGCCAGCACTCAGGCGCGCTACCCCTACGAGCAGTACTTC	CASTQARYPYEQYF
16	NA	TRBD1	TRBV5-1	TRBJ2-1	TGCGCCAGCAGCTTCCAGGGGGTTGGGTCCTACAATGAGCAGTTCTTC	CASSFQGVGSYNEQFF